The present TCR beta chain was sequenced within a study of control samples from healthy donors and cancer patients. Sequencing used immunoSEQ multiplex PCR; TCRdb keeps in-frame clones, though not all of them. The sample has some 120,000 clones; roughly nine tenths are singletons. CDR1 is SGHAT and CDR2 is FQNNGV in the germline V gene. V lost 5 bases to trimming and J lost 3 bases, with 17 bases between them. The CDR3 length is 15 residues. This chain uses TRBV11-2 with TRBJ2-7; maybe TRBD1 (6 bases). The sequencing input was blood. This TCR derives from a man between 18 and 35 years old in good health. CDR3 in DNA: TGTGCCAGCAGCCAAGGAACCAAGGACAGCTACGAGCAGTACTTC. Protein product: CASSQGTKDSYEQYF.